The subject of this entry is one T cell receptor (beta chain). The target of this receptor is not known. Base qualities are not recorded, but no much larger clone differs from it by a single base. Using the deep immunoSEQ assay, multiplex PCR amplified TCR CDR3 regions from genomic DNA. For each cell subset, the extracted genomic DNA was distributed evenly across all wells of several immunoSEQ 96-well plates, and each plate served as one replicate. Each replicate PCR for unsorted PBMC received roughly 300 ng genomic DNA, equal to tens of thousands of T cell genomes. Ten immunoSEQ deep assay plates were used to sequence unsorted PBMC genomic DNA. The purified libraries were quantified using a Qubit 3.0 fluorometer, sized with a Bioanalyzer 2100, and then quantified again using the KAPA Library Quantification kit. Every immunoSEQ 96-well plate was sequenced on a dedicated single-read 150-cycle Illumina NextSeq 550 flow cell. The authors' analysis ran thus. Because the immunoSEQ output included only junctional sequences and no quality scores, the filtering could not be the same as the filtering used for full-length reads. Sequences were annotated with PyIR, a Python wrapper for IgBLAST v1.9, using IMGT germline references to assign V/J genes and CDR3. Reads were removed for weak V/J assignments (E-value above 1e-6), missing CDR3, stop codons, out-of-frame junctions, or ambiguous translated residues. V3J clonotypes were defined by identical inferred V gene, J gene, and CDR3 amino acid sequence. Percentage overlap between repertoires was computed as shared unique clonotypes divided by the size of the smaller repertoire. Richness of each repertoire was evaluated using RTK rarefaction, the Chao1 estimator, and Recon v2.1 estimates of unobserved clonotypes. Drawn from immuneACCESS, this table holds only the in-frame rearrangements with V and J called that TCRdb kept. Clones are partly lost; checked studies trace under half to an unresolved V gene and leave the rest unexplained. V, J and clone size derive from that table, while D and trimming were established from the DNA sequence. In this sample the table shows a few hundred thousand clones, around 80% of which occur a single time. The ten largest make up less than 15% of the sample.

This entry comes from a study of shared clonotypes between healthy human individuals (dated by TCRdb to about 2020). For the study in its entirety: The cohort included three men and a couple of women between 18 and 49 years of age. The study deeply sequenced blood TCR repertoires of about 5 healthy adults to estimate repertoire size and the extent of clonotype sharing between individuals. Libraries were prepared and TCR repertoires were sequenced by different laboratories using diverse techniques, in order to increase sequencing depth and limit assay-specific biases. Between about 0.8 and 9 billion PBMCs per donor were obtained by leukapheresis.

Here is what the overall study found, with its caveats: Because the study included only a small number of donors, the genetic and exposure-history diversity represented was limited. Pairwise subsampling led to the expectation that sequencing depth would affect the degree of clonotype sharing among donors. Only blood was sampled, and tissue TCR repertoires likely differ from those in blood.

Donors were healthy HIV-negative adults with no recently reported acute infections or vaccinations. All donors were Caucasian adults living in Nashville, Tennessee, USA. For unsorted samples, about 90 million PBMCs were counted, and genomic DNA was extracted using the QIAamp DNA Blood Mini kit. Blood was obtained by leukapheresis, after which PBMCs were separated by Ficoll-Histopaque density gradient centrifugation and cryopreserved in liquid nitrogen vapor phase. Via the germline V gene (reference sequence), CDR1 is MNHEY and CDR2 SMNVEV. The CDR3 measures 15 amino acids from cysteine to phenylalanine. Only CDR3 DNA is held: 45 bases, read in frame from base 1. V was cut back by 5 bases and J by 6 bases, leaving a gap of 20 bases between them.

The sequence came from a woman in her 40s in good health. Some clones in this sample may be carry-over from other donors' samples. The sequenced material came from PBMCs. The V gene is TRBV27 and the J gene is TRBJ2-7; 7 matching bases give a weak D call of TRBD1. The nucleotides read TGTGCCAGCAGTCCCCCCCCCAGGGGGGAGGCCGAGCAGTACTTC. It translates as CASSPPPRGEAEQYF.